This T cell receptor (beta chain) was identified in a study of shared clonotypes between healthy human individuals. Germline lookup yields CDR1 LNHDA and CDR2 SQIVND (reference sequence). Trimming left V 5 bases short and J 4 bases short, with 15 bases between. The CDR3 runs to 15 residues. TCRdb's copy holds only in-frame clones and misses some; the assay was immunoSEQ multiplex PCR. In the table there are 200,000 to 250,000 clones, 65% to 70% of which are singletons. Regarding the study as a whole: Around 5.4% of naive CD4 clonotypes were common to a few donors. The study sampled only blood, and tissue repertoires likely differ.

The CD4+ fraction was divided into a CD45RA+ naive subset and a CD45RA-negative memory subset. Turning to this clone: Its matching antigen is unknown.

V and J are TRBV19 and TRBJ1-5; D is undetermined. This TCR derives from a man aged 30 to 39 in good health. The sample comprised memory CD4+ T cells sorted from blood. Subset indicated: CD45RA-negative fraction. The CDR3 coding sequence is TGTGCCAGTAGTGGGGATGGAGGCCAAAATCAGCCCCAGCATTTT. This translates into CASSGDGGQNQPQHF.